The sequence of this TCR beta chain was determined in a study of human T cells and chemical hapten exposure. TCRdb analysed the RACE reads with MiXCR anew, one entry per CDR3 protein. The data hold approximately 97,000 distinct CDR3 sequences, with 27% observed a single time. Time point denoted: patch test 3, about 24 weeks after DPC sensitization. As for treatment: therapeutic diphenylcyclopropenone sensitization with weekly scalp DPC. The CDR3 is 14 amino acids. With V trimmed by 7 bases and J by 2 bases, 5 bases remained unmatched. The input for sequencing was whole blood, taken in connection with sensitization to the hapten diphenylcyclopropenone (DPC). This TCR derives from a man aged 35-49 years with alopecia areata. Some clones in this sample may be carry-over from other donors' samples. V and J are TRBV12-3 or TRBV12-4 and TRBJ1-1, with 9 bases lining up with TRBD1. Here the CDR3 DNA reads TGTGCCAGCAAAAACACAGGGGGCAACACTGAAGCTTTCTTT. Protein product: CASKNTGGNTEAFF.